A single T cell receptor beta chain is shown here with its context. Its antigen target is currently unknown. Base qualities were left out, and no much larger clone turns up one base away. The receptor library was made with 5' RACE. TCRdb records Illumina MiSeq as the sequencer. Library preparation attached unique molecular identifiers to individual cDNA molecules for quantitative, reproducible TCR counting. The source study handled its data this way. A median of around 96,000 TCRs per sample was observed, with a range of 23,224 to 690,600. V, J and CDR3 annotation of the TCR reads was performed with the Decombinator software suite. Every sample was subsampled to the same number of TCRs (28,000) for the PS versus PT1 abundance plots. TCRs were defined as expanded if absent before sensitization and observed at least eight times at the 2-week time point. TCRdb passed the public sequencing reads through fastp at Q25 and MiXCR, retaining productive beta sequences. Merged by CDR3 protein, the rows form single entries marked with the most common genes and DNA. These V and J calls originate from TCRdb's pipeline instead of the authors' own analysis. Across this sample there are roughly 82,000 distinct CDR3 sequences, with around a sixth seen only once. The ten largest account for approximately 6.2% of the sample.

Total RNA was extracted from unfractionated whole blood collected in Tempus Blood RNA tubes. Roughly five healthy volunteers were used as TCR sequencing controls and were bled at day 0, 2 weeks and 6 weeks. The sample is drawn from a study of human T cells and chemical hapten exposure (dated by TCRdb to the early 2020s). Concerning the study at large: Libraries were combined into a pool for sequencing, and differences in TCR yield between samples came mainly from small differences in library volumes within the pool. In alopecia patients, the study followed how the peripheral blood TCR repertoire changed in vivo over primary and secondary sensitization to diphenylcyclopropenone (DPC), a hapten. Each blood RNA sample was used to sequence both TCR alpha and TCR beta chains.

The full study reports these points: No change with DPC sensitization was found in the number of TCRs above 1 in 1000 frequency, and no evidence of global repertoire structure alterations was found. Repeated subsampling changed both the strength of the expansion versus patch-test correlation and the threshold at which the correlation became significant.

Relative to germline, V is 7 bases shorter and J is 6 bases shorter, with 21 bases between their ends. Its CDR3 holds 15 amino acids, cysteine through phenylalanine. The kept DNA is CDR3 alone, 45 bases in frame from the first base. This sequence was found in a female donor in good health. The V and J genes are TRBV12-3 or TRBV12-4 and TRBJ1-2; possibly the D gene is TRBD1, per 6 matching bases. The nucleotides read TGTGCCAGCAAGGACGTTGGGAGGGGGAGGGATGGCTACACCTTC. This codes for CASKDVGRGRDGYTF.